Presented here are 27 T cell receptor beta chains from one specimen sequenced in a study of CXCR3-negative and CXCR3-positive naive CD8 T cells. Libraries were UMI-labeled 5' RACE TRB cDNA. From its re-call of the 5' RACE reads, TCRdb lists each CDR3 protein once, without DNA. Its clone listing holds 100,000 to 150,000 distinct CDR3 sequences. Sequenced: naive CXCR3- CD8+ T cells from blood. Subset of the sample: CD45RO-CCR7+CD27+CD95- naive CD8+ T cells lacking CXCR3 (TNR3-). The receptors originated from a human donor in good health. Some clones in this sample may be carry-over from other donors' samples.

This chain links TRBV29-1 with TRBJ2-1; TCRdb outputs TRBD2, but without DNA this stays unchecked. The CDR3 sequence is 19 residues long. Germline loops: CDR1 SQVTM, CDR2 ANQGSEA. CDR3 residues: CSVEPPGRTSGRAPNEQFF.

CDR3 in amino acids: CASSQEIGETQYF. The rearrangement links TRBV4-2 to TRBJ2-5. The CDR3 runs 13 residues. CDR1 LGHNA and CDR2 YNFKEQ come from the germline V gene.

The V gene is TRBV29-1, the J gene TRBJ2-5; TCRdb gives TRBD2 as the D gene, but with no DNA this cannot be confirmed. The CDR3 is 15 amino acids. The V gene's germline CDR1 is SQVTM and CDR2 ANQGSEA. The chain's CDR3 is CSAEGTEGLIETQYF.

The CDR3 loop reads CATSRVAAGGNEQFF. The V and J genes are TRBV15 and TRBJ2-1; with no DNA, the TCRdb D assignment of TRBD2 cannot be verified. Germline CDR1 is LNHNV and CDR2 is YYDKDF (reference sequence). This CDR3 has 15 residues.

V and J are TRBV7-7 and TRBJ2-7; the TCRdb D gene call, TRBD2, has no DNA to confirm it. The length of the CDR3 is 15 residues. Per germline, CDR1 SSHAT and CDR2 FNYEAQ (reference sequence). The CDR3 loop is CASSYGTSGLHEQYF.

This chain uses TRBV28 with TRBJ2-7; TCRdb picks TRBD2, but there is no DNA to check that call. Germline loops: CDR1 MDHEN, CDR2 SYDVKM. The CDR3 loop spans 19 amino acids. The CDR3 protein is CASLSTLYISSGRAYEQYF.

The chain links TRBV28 to TRBJ1-1; the D call from TCRdb, TRBD1, cannot be confirmed without DNA. Germline V gene sequence: CDR1 MDHEN, CDR2 SYDVKM. This CDR3 has 14 amino acids. CDR3 amino acids: CASRGTGNSAEAFF.

CDR3: CASSLVATKTDTQYF. This chain links TRBV7-9 with TRBJ2-3. This CDR3 is 15 amino acids long. Germline assignment: CDR1 SEHNR and CDR2 FQNEAQ (reference sequence).

J is TRBJ2-1 and V is TRBV6-5; TCRdb picks TRBD1, but there is no DNA to check that call. CDR3 length: 17 residues. Germline-derived CDR1 and CDR2 are MNHEY and SVGAGI. CDR3 protein: CASSYGRGPLTLNEQFF.

This sequence joins TRBV7-2 and TRBJ2-6; checking the TCRdb D call of TRBD2 is not possible without DNA. CDR1 is SGHTA, CDR2 FQGNSA, per germline. CDR3 size: 19 residues. Here the CDR3 reads CASSMGGRAHHSGANVLTF.

The CDR3 sequence is CASSFVAGSPSEQYF. V gene TRBV5-4 combines with J gene TRBJ2-7; with no DNA, the TCRdb D assignment of TRBD2 cannot be verified. There are 15 residues in the CDR3. The germline V gene has CDR1 SGHNT and CDR2 YYREEE (reference sequence).

The CDR3 is CASSYLGTGGYEQYF. The chain has TRBV6-2 or TRBV6-3 and TRBJ2-7; the TCRdb D gene call, TRBD1, has no DNA to confirm it. CDR3 length: 15 amino acids. Germline CDR1 MNHEY, CDR2 SVGEGT.

This sequence joins TRBV14 and TRBJ2-7; TCRdb picks TRBD1, but there is no DNA to check that call. The CDR3 loop spans 15 amino acids. Looked up from germline, CDR1 is SGHDN and CDR2 is FVKESK. Here the CDR3 reads CASSLGHGMSYEQYF.

V is TRBV6-5 and J is TRBJ2-1; TCRdb picks TRBD2, but there is no DNA to check that call. Germline V gene sequence: CDR1 MNHEY, CDR2 SVGAGI. The CDR3 is 14 amino acids. The CDR3 sequence: CASTSGGDYNEQFF.

This rearrangement joins TRBV5-6 to TRBJ2-7; TCRdb returns TRBD1, unconfirmable since there is no DNA. The CDR3 totals 14 residues. Germline V gene data show CDR1 as SGHDT and CDR2 as YYEEEE. This CDR3 reads CASSLGDSPYEQYF. Together with reference TRBV5-6 and TRBJ2-7, the CDR3 gives the full variable domain: DAGVTQSPTHLIKTRGQQVTLRCSPKSGHDTVSWYQQALGQGPQFIFQYYEEEERQRGNFPDRFSGHQFPNYSSELNVNALLLGDSALYLCASSLGDSPYEQYFGPGTRLTVT.

The chain carries TRBV7-6 and TRBJ2-3; TCRdb picks TRBD1, but there is no DNA to check that call. Germline V CDR1 and CDR2: SGHVS, FNYEAQ. This CDR3 spans 18 amino acids. The CDR3 protein is CASSLEFFRGPGTDTQYF.

V gene TRBV28 combines with J gene TRBJ2-7; TCRdb indicates TRBD1, and absent DNA this call remains unverified. The CDR3 contains 16 residues. Germline loops: CDR1 MDHEN, CDR2 SYDVKM. The CDR3: CASSSPSSSTPYEQYF.

The chain combines TRBV7-6 with TRBJ2-1. CDR3 length: 12 residues. Germline V gene data show CDR1 as SGHVS and CDR2 as FNYEAQ. The CDR3 loop is CASSLALDEQFF.

This chain joins TRBV7-9 and TRBJ2-6; no DNA is available, so the TRBD1 call from TCRdb remains unchecked. The CDR3 has 17 residues. Germline V CDR1 and CDR2: SEHNR, FQNEAQ (reference sequence). CDR3 amino acids: CASSKDDRVFGANVLTF.

V and J are TRBV11-2 and TRBJ2-2; TCRdb proposes TRBD1, but this gene call is untestable without DNA. Per germline, CDR1 SGHAT and CDR2 FQNNGV. CDR3 length: 15 amino acids. This CDR3 reads CASSLYLQGTGELFF. Filled out from reference TRBV11-2 and TRBJ2-2, the complete variable domain reads EAGVAQSPRYKIIEKRQSVAFWCNPISGHATLYWYQQILGQGPKLLIQFQNNGVVDDSQLPKDRFSAERLKGVDSTLKIQPAKLEDSAVYLCASSLYLQGTGELFFGEGSRLTVL.

J is TRBJ2-3 and V is TRBV5-4; TCRdb names TRBD2, which stays unverified in the absence of DNA. Germline values: CDR1 SGHNT, CDR2 YYREEE (reference sequence). This CDR3 contains 19 residues. This CDR3 reads CASSLGGRPSGDPTDTQYF.

The chain links TRBV29-1 to TRBJ2-7; checking the TCRdb D call of TRBD1 is not possible without DNA. The germline gives CDR1 SQVTM, CDR2 ANQGSEA. This CDR3 has 14 amino acids. CDR3: CSVEGNRASNEQYF.

The J gene is TRBJ2-3, the V gene TRBV4-3; TCRdb proposes TRBD1, but this gene call is untestable without DNA. CDR3 length: 16 residues. Germline V gene data show CDR1 as LGHNA and CDR2 as YSLEER. CDR3 amino acids: CASRHEFGGAADTQYF.

The CDR3 spells CASSQEYKETQYF. V gene TRBV14 combines with J gene TRBJ2-5. CDR3 size: 13 residues. CDR1 and CDR2 (germline): SGHDN, FVKESK.

This rearrangement joins TRBV29-1 to TRBJ2-6; TCRdb calls TRBD2, which cannot be checked without DNA. The CDR3 is 17 amino acids. Germline CDR1 reads SQVTM; CDR2 reads ANQGSEA. CDR3 region: CSVEEASGGAGANVLTF.

This chain connects TRBV6-5 to TRBJ2-1; TCRdb selects TRBD1, and the lack of DNA leaves this call unchecked. CDR1 and CDR2 (germline): MNHEY, SVGAGI. This CDR3 has 11 residues. CDR3 loop: CASSLQGEQFF.

The chain links TRBV7-8 to TRBJ2-1; without DNA, the TCRdb call of TRBD1 cannot be checked. Germline values: CDR1 SGHVS, CDR2 FQNEAQ. There are 13 residues in the CDR3. CDR3: CASSFLARDEQFF.